This T cell receptor beta chain comes out of a study of cytomegalovirus exposure and HLA in healthy donors (dated by TCRdb to 2015 to 2018). A note on the overall study: According to a later analysis, one platform produced both the approximately 110 validation repertoires and the 620 or so repertoires of the first cohort. The study combined high-throughput TCR immunosequencing, statistical association of individual TCRs with disease status, and machine learning to predict cytomegalovirus infection status. In addition to the first cohort of 650 to 800 subjects, a separate validation cohort of 130 or so different subjects was used. The study was designed to test whether signatures of past pathogen exposure could be identified by cataloging public T cell receptors.

Inclusive of the bounding cysteine and phenylalanine, the CDR3 is 14 residues long. Only the CDR3 portion is preserved as DNA: 42 bases, with reading frame beginning at the first base. V has 6 bases trimmed and J has 10 bases trimmed; junction bases matching no gene number 6. Per the germline V gene, MNHEY is the CDR1 and SVGAGI is the CDR2. Libraries were prepared through the immunoSEQ multiplex PCR assay. On the authors' methods: A statistical classification framework was built for diagnosing cytomegalovirus status from the catalog of TCR beta chain sequences. TCRdb mirrors the immuneACCESS table, restricted to in-frame sequences. Some clones are absent from its copies; in checked studies, under half trace to an unresolved V gene, and the reason for the others is unknown. The V and J calls and clone size were taken over from that table, and D and trimming were inferred from the DNA. This sample has around 130,000 clones in its table, and more than 75% of those were observed once. Together, the top ten hold approximately 2% of the sample.

The donors were included in the validation cohort of some 120 subjects, a group kept apart from the approximately 700-subject first cohort. What the research found in general, with its limitations: According to the authors, the approach could potentially be generalized to other disease states and immunological phenotypes. Cytomegalovirus status was reported to be diagnosed by the classifier with high specificity and sensitivity in both the original and validation cohorts. Most TCR sequences were observed very rarely across donors, whereas some public TCRs were present in many individuals. The study gave a list of 150 to 200 TCR beta chains associated with cytomegalovirus. A later analysis lacked HLA typing for the validation cohort, so it scored co-occurrence in that cohort across all 110 or so repertoires. In vitro tests confirmed that a few of the cytomegalovirus-associated TCR beta chains recognize cytomegalovirus antigens. In a later analysis, TCRs clustered in the first cohort were found to also tend to co-occur in the roughly 120 validation repertoires, with over 90% of cluster scores above 0.

About this clone itself: Its specific antigen is unknown. No base qualities exist here, and no much larger clone lies one base off it.

The sequenced sample consisted of PBMCs. This chain joins TRBV6-5 to TRBJ1-4, with TRBD1 identical over 12 junction bases. The source is a woman in her twenties or thirties in good health and CMV-seronegative. In nucleotide form, the sequence is TGTGCCAGCAGGGACCGGGACAGGGGGCTAAAACTGTTTTTT. Its protein is CASRDRDRGLKLFF.